What follows describes a single T cell receptor (beta chain). Its cognate antigen has yet to be identified. Base qualities are missing; no much larger clone stands one base away. In the paper's terms, the time point label means: baseline before first vaccination. In the paper's terms, the treatment or condition label means: meningococcal conjugate vaccine given as trial control. Vaccinee samples came from UK trials COV001 and COV002, including a single-blind randomized controlled phase 2/3 trial of AZD1222 (ChAdOx1 nCoV-19) in healthy adults. For TCRbeta chain sequencing, PBMC samples were collected from trial participants at day 0 and at day 28 after the second dose. According to the germline V gene, CDR1 reads LGHNT and CDR2 reads FRNRAP. V and J are truncated by 0 bases and 1 base respectively, leaving an intervening sequence of 3 bases. Including cysteine and phenylalanine, the CDR3 has 14 amino acids. The entry retains the CDR3 DNA only, 42 bases that are in frame from base 1.

This entry belongs to a study of T cell responses to AZD1222 COVID-19 vaccine (dated by TCRdb to the early 2020s). About the study as a whole: A total of just over 230 trial participants underwent TCR sequencing, of whom some 200 had received two doses of AZD1222 and some 25 had received two doses of the MenACWY control vaccine. Trial participants were enrolled by age into subgroups of 18-55, 56-69 and 70-plus years, and approximately 150, 30 and 60 TCR-sequenced participants, respectively, were included in these subgroups.

The CDR3 regions of human TCRbeta chains were analyzed by immunosequencing. Concerning the study's data processing: Repertoire TCRs were checked for matches against a reference library of SARS-CoV-2-specific TCRs that had been generated using the MIRA antigen-specificity platform. Breadth was defined as the fraction of unique TCRs that were SARS-CoV-2-associated, and depth was defined as the fraction of total T cells that were SARS-CoV-2-associated. Using the MIRA data, each spike-specific TCR was assigned both to the spike region to which the TCR was reactive and to a CD4 or CD8 class. Log10-transformed breadth and depth values were compared by one-way ANOVA with Sidak's multiple comparisons tests. TCRdb's version of the immuneACCESS table is confined to in-frame rearrangements and falls short of the full clone set. An unresolved V gene accounts for under half of the shortfall where checked; the remainder is of unknown origin. From that table come the V and J calls and clone size; the DNA was used to work out D and trimming. The sample has about 96,000 clones on record, more than 75% of them singletons. The ten largest clones add up to less than 5.5% of the sample.

Overall study results and their limits: After two AZD1222 doses, spike-specific TCR breadth and depth were significantly higher than at day 0 and than in MenACWY recipients. Nearly half of unique spike-specific TCRs reportedly recognized epitopes outside regions mutated in the B.1.351 and B.1.1.7 variants. Vaccine-associated CD4 TCRs spanned the whole spike protein, with dominant responses in regions 160-218 and 743-854. Because no day 14 peak-response samples were available, the repertoires could be characterized only after the peak T cell response. Most participants were white British and females outnumbered males, and the authors suggested that clonal diversity may have been underestimated. Only five to seven AZD1222 recipients were SARS-CoV-2 seropositive at baseline, limiting conclusions about previously exposed vaccinees. The 56-69-year group was small, and its depth increase did not reach significance, likely because of low power.

Sequencing was performed on peripheral blood, taken on day 0 of MenACWY control vaccination. This receptor was obtained from an adult in good health. The chain links TRBV12-5 with TRBJ2-2; too little of a D gene remains to name it. Here the CDR3 is given as CASGLVGNTGELFF. The bases are TGTGCTAGTGGTTTGGTCGGGAACACCGGGGAGCTGTTTTTT.